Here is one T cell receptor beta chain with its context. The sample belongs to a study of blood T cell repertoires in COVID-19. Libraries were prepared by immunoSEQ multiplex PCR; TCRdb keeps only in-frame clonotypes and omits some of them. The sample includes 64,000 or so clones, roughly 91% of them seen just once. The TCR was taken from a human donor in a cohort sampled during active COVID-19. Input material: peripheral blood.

The CDR3 sequence is CASSIVGQGDQPQHF. The CDR3 nucleotides are TGTGCCAGTAGTATAGTCGGACAGGGGGATCAGCCCCAGCATTTT. This chain joins TRBV19 and TRBJ1-5; 10 bases align to TRBD1. Per germline, CDR1 LNHDA and CDR2 SQIVND (reference sequence). Trimming took 1 base from V and 5 from J; bases not matched to a gene: 2. The CDR3 is 15 amino acids.